This T cell receptor (beta chain) was identified during a study of blood T cells in healthy people across ages. Study background: Template-switching capture recovered about one barcoded beta molecule per two T cells.

This clonotype has at least ten counts. The CDR3 extends over 14 amino acids. V shed 0 bases and J 4 bases; nucleotides not matched to a gene: 1. Germline V gene data show CDR1 as SGHRS and CDR2 as YFSETQ. Alongside a J-beta primer mix, a sample-barcoded 5' primer served in a second PCR lasting about 7 to 12 cycles. TCRdb passed the 5' RACE reads through MiXCR, listing each CDR3 protein once. The data contain 700,000 to 850,000 distinct CDR3 sequences, 36% of them seen just once; the ten biggest clones take up 10% to 15%. The rearrangement joins TRBV5-1 to TRBJ1-5, with TRBD1 matching 7 bases. Sequencing was done on a sample of blood. This TCR was recovered from a man between 18 and 35 years old in good health. CDR3 sequence: CASSLAGGNQPQHF. The CDR3 region has the DNA TGCGCCAGCAGCTTGGCAGGGGGGAATCAGCCCCAGCATTTT.